This note documents a single T cell receptor beta chain sequence. The data are from a study of blood T cell repertoires in COVID-19. Assay used: immunoSEQ multiplex PCR; TCRdb lists only in-frame clones, some missing. This table has 50,000 to 55,000 clones, roughly 86% appearing once. This receptor was identified in a woman older than 75 with acute or convalescent COVID-19. The sequenced sample consisted of peripheral blood.

The CDR3 coding sequence is TGTGCCAGCAGCTTATACCCCCAGGAACAGGGCACCTTC. This sequence encodes CASSLYPQEQGTF. The chain employs TRBV7-9 and TRBJ1-2; D might be TRBD1 (6 bases). Germline values: CDR1 SEHNR, CDR2 FQNEAQ (reference sequence). The V and J ends lost 2 bases and 13 bases respectively, with 17 bases between them. The CDR3 has 13 amino acids. The full variable domain, completed using reference TRBV7-9 and TRBJ1-2, is DTGVSQNPRHKITKRGQNVTFRCDPISEHNRLYWYRQTLGQGPEFLTYFQNEAQLEKSRLLSDRFSAERPKGSFSTLEIQRTEQGDSAMYLCASSLYPQEQGTFGSGTRLTVV.